The text below deals with one T cell receptor beta chain. Germline CDR1 MDHEN, CDR2 SYDVKM. With V trimmed by 1 base and J by 1 base, 7 bases remained unmatched. The CDR3 extends over 16 amino acids. The data were taken from a study of T cells in tuberculosis. Study overall: This South African cohort compared adolescents with or without latent tuberculosis against adults with active tuberculosis.

Only in-frame clones appear in the TCRdb table, and some are missing; sequencing was by immunoSEQ multiplex PCR. Of 25,000 to 35,000 clones listed, over 90% are singletons. The source is a donor aged 10-35 years with latent tuberculosis or without tuberculosis infection. This chain uses TRBV28 with TRBJ2-7, with 7 bases identical to TRBD1. Material for sequencing was PBMCs. DNA for the CDR3: TGTGCCAGCAGTTTATCCCGCACAGGGGTATCCTACGAGCAGTACTTC. Amino acid sequence: CASSLSRTGVSYEQYF.